This TCR beta chain was recovered during a study of patients and donors after allogeneic stem cell transplantation. The CDR3 sequence is 16 residues long. Per the germline V gene, CDR1 is SGDLS and CDR2 is YYNGEE. The J segment lost 1 base and the V segment lost 2 bases, leaving 2 bases of the junction unmatched. TCRdb re-analysed the RT-PCR reads in MiXCR, keeping a single row per CDR3 protein. The data contain just under 20,000 distinct CDR3 sequences, roughly 4.5% of them singletons. The origin of this receptor is a human donor who was either an allogeneic HSCT recipient or a stem cell or donor lymphocyte infusion donor (not recorded which). It is not recorded whose cells these are; they may come from a transplant donor. The rearrangement joins TRBV9 to TRBJ2-5, with 13 bases lining up with TRBD2. Sequencing was performed on blood, either unsorted or a sorted T cell fraction (not recorded which). This chain's CDR3 is CASSVTSGGGQETQYF. For the CDR3, the DNA is TGTGCCAGCAGCGTTACTAGCGGGGGGGGCCAAGAGACCCAGTACTTC.